This record looks at one T cell receptor (beta chain) sequence and its context. Its antigen is unknown. The trim removed 3 bases at V and 7 bases at J, leaving 5 bases unmatched. CDR1 SGHAT and CDR2 FQDESV come from the germline V gene (reference sequence). The CDR3 is 15 amino acids. This sample was included in a study of T cell responses to AZD1222 COVID-19 vaccine. Overall study results and limits: Repertoires were obtained only post-peak T cell response.

Libraries were prepared by immunoSEQ multiplex PCR; TCRdb keeps only in-frame clonotypes and omits some of them. The sample shows 85,000 to 120,000 clones, 86% of them seen only once. The specimen was peripheral blood, collected on day 0 of AZD1222 vaccination. The clonotype originates from an adult in good health. This chain uses TRBV11-1 with TRBJ2-1, with 11 bases matching TRBD2. Here the CDR3 DNA reads TGTGCCAGCAGCTTTAGCGGGGGGGCTGGTAATGAGCAGTTCTTC. It yields the protein CASSFSGGAGNEQFF.